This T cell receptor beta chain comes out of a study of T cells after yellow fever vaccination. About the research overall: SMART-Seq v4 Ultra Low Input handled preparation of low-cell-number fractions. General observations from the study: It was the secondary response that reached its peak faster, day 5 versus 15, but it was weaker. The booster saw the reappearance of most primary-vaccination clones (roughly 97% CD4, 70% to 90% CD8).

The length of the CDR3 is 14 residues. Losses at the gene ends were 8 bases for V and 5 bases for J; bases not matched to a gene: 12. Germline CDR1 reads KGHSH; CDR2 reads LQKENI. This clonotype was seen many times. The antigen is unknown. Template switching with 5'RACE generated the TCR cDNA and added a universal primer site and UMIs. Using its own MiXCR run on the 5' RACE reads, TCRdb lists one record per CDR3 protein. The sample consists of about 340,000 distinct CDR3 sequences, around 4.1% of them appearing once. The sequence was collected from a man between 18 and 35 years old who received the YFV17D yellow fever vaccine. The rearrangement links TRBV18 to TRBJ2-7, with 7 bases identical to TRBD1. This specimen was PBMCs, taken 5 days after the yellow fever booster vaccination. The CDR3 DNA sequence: TGTGCCAGCGTCCGCGGCCAGGGGGAAAACGAGCAGTACTTC. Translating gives CASVRGQGENEQYF.